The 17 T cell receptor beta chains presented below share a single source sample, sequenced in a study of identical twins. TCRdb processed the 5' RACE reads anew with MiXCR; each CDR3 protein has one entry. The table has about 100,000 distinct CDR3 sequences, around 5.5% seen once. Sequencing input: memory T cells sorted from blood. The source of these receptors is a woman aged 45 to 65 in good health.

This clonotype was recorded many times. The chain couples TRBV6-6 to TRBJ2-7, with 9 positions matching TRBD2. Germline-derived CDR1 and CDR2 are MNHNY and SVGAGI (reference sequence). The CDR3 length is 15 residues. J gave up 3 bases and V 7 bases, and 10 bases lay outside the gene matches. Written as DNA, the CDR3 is TGTGCCAGCACCTACGTGGCGGGAGGGTACTACGAGCAGTACTTC. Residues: CASTYVAGGYYEQYF.

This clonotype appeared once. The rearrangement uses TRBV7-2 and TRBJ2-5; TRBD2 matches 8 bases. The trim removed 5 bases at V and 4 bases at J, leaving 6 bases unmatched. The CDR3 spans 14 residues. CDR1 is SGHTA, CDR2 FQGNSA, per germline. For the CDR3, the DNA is TGTGCCAGCAGCCTAACGGGAGGGCCAGAGACCCAGTACTTC. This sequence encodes CASSLTGGPETQYF.

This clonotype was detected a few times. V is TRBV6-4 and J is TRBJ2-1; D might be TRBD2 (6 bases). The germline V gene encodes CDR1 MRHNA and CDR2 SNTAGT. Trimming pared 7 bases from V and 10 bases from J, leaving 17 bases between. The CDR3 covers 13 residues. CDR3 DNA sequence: TGTGCCAGCACGCGGGACCATCCGGGGGAGCAGTTCTTC. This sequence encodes CASTRDHPGEQFF.

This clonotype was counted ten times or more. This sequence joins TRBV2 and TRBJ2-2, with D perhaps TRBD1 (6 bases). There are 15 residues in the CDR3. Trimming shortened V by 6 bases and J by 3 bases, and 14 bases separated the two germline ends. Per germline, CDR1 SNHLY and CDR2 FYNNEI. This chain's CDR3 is CASSETRTDTGELFF. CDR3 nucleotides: TGTGCCAGCAGCGAAACTCGGACAGACACCGGGGAGCTGTTTTTT.

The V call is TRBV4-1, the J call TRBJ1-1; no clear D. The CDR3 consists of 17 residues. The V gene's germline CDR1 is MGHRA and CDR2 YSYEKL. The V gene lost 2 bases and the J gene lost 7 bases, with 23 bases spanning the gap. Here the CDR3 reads CASSQSQVISLGSEAFF. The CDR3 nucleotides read TGCGCCAGCAGCCAAAGCCAAGTTATTTCGCTTGGTAGTGAAGCTTTCTTT.

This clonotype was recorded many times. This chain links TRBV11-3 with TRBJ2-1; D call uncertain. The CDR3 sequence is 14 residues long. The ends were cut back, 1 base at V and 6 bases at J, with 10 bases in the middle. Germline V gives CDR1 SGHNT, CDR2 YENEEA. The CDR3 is CASSLGPILNEQFF. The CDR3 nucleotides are TGTGCCAGCAGCTTAGGGCCCATCCTCAATGAGCAGTTCTTC.

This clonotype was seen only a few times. The CDR3 sequence: CASSPRGRAGYTF. Here the CDR3 DNA reads TGTGCCAGCAGCCCACGGGGGCGAGCTGGCTACACCTTC. The V call is TRBV12-3 or TRBV12-4, the J call TRBJ1-2; maybe TRBD1 (6 bases). The ends were cut back, 6 bases at V and 7 bases at J, with 15 bases in the middle. This CDR3 contains 13 residues.

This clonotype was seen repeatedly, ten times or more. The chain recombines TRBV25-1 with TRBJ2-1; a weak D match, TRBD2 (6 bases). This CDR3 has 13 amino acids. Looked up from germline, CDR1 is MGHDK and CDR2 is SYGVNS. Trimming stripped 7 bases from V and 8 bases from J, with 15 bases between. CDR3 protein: CASTGLFRDEQFF. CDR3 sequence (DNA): TGTGCCAGCACGGGACTTTTTCGTGATGAGCAGTTCTTC.

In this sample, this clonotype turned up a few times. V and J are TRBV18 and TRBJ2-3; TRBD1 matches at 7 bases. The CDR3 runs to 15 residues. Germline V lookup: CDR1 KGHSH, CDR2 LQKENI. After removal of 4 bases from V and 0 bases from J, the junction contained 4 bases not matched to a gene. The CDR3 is CASSRRQGSTDTQYF. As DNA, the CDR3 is TGTGCCAGCTCACGTCGACAGGGTAGCACAGATACGCAGTATTTT.

CDR3 nucleotide sequence: TGCAGTGCTGGAGGAGCGACAGATACGCAGTATTTT. Protein: CSAGGATDTQYF. The gene calls are TRBV20-1 and TRBJ2-3, with TRBD2 as a possible D gene (5 bases). The CDR3 totals 12 residues. Trimming took off 5 bases at V and 3 bases at J, with 9 bases between the two ends. Germline-derived CDR1 and CDR2 are DFQATT and SNEGSKA (reference sequence).

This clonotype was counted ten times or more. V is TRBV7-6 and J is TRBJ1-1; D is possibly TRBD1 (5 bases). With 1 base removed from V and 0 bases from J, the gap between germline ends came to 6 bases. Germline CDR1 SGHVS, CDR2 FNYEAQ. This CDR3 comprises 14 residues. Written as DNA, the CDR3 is TGTGCCAGCAGCTTAGGGACAATGAACACTGAAGCTTTCTTT. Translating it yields CASSLGTMNTEAFF.

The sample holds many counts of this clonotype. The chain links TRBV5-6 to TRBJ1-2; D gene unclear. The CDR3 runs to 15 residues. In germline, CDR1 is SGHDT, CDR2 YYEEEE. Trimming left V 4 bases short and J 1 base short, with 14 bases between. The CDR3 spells CASSLKRSFNYGYTF. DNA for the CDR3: TGTGCCAGCAGCCTAAAACGGTCTTTTAACTATGGCTACACCTTC. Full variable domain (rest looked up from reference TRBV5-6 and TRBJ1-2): DAGVTQSPTHLIKTRGQQVTLRCSPKSGHDTVSWYQQALGQGPQFIFQYYEEEERQRGNFPDRFSGHQFPNYSSELNVNALLLGDSALYLCASSLKRSFNYGYTFGSGTRLTVV.

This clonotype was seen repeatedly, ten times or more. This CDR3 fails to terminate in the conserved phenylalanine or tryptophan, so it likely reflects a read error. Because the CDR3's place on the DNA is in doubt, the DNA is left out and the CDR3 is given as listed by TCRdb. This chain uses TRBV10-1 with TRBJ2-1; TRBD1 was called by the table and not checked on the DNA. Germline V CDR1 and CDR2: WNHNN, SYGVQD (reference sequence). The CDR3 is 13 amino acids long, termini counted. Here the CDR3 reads CASGLTGADCPFR.

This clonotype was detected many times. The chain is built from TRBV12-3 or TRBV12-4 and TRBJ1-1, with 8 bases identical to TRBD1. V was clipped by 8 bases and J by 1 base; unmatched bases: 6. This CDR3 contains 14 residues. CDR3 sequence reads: CASGRTGRNTEAFF. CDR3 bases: TGTGCCAGCGGAAGGACAGGGCGGAACACTGAAGCTTTCTTT.

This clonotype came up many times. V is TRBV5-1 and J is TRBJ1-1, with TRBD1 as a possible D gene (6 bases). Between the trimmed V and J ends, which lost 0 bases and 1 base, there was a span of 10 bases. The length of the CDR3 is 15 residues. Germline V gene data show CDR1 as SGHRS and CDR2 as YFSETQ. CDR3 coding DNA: TGCGCCAGCAGCTTGGACAGGGCTGGGAACACTGAAGCTTTCTTT. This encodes CASSLDRAGNTEAFF.

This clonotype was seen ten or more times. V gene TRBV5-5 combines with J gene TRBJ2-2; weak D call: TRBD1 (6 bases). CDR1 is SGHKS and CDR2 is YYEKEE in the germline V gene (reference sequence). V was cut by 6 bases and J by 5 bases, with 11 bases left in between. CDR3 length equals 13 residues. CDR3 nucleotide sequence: TGTGCCAGCATCTGGGGGCCGACCGGGGAGCTGTTTTTT. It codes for CASIWGPTGELFF.

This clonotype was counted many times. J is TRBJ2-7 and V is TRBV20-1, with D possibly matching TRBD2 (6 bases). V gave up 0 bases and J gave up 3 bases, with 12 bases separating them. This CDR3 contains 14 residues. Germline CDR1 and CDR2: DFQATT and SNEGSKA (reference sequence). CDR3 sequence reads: CSARDPGVGYEQYF. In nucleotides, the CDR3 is TGCAGTGCTAGAGATCCGGGAGTCGGCTACGAGCAGTACTTC.